This entry lists 27 T cell receptor beta chains sequenced from one sample in a study of blood T cell repertoires in COVID-19. Libraries were prepared by immunoSEQ multiplex PCR; TCRdb keeps only in-frame clonotypes and omits some of them. The sample lists a few hundred thousand clones; nearly 90% were seen once. Material for sequencing was peripheral blood. The source of these receptors is a woman aged 55-69 years with COVID-19, enrolled during active disease.

V usage is TRBV7-9 and J usage is TRBJ2-5, with TRBD1 identical over 9 bases. The CDR3 spans 14 residues. Trimming took 2 bases from V and 5 from J; bases not matched to a gene: 3. Germline CDR1 reads SEHNR; CDR2 reads FQNEAQ (reference sequence). CDR3 sequence reads: CASSLNRGPETQYF. CDR3 coding DNA: TGTGCCAGCAGCTTAAACAGGGGGCCCGAGACCCAGTACTTC.

This chain links TRBV6-6 with TRBJ1-2; 7 nucleotides align to TRBD1. The CDR3 length is 13 residues. CDR1 is MNHNY and CDR2 is SVGAGI in the germline V gene (reference sequence). V gave up 2 bases and J gave up 11 bases; unmatched junction bases: 8. CDR3 in DNA: TGTGCCAGCAGTTACGACGGGAGGGGGCAGTACACCTTC. Translating it yields CASSYDGRGQYTF.

This chain connects TRBV19 to TRBJ1-5, with D possibly matching TRBD1 (6 bases). CDR1 is LNHDA and CDR2 is SQIVND in the germline V gene (reference sequence). The V gene lost 11 bases and the J gene lost 7 bases, with 24 bases spanning the gap. The CDR3 runs 15 residues. Here the CDR3 DNA reads TGTGCCGTAGCCCCAAAGTGGGGGCACAACCAGCCCCAGCATTTT. This sequence encodes CAVAPKWGHNQPQHF.

V is TRBV4-3 and J is TRBJ2-1, with unresolved D. Trimming cost V 4 bases and J 4 bases, with 8 bases left between them. CDR1 and CDR2 (germline): LGHNA, YSLEER. This CDR3 is 13 amino acids long. The CDR3 reads CASSPDGYNEQFF. CDR3 DNA: TGCGCCAGCAGCCCAGACGGGTACAATGAGCAGTTCTTC.

The chain employs TRBV18 and TRBJ2-7; D unclear. Trimming cost V 2 bases and J 0 bases, with 11 bases left between them. Germline V gene lookup returns CDR1 KGHSH and CDR2 LQKENI. The CDR3 spans 15 residues. The CDR3 sequence is CASSPETGRSYEQYF. The DNA for the CDR3 is TGTGCCAGCTCACCAGAGACGGGTCGCTCCTACGAGCAGTACTTC.

V usage is TRBV7-8 and J usage is TRBJ1-1; D is possibly TRBD1 (5 bases). The CDR3 loop spans 14 amino acids. From germline, CDR1 is SGHVS and CDR2 FQNEAQ. Trimming pared 6 bases from V and 5 bases from J, leaving 16 bases between. The chain's CDR3 is CASRIDRRGTEAFF. The CDR3 coding sequence is TGTGCCAGCAGGATCGACAGACGGGGGACTGAAGCTTTCTTT. The variable domain in full, with the rest retrieved from reference TRBV7-8 and TRBJ1-1, is GAGVSQSPRYKVAKRGQDVALRCDPISGHVSLFWYQQALGQGPEFLTYFQNEAQLDKSGLPSDRFFAERPEGSVSTLKIQRTQQEDSAVYLCASRIDRRGTEAFFGQGTRLTVV.

J is TRBJ2-2 and V is TRBV9; weak D call: TRBD1 (6 bases). Germline CDR1 is SGDLS and CDR2 is YYNGEE. V lost 4 bases and J lost 0, with 10 bases in between. There are 15 residues in the CDR3. CDR3 sequence: CASSTGTTNTGELFF. The CDR3 DNA sequence: TGTGCCAGCAGCACAGGGACCACGAACACCGGGGAGCTGTTTTTT.

This clone was seen a single time. V gene TRBV6-2 or TRBV6-3 combines with J gene TRBJ1-5; the match to TRBD1 covers 9 bases. The CDR3 is 17 residues long. CDR1 is MNHEY, CDR2 SVGEGT, per germline. The J segment lost 4 bases and the V segment lost 2 bases, leaving 9 bases of the junction unmatched. CDR3 in amino acids: CASSYKNRGLRNQPQHF. The CDR3 region has the DNA TGTGCCAGCAGTTACAAAAACAGGGGGCTCAGAAATCAGCCCCAGCATTTT.

In this sample, this clone turned up once. This sequence joins TRBV5-6 and TRBJ2-2; TRBD2 agrees at 11 bases. The V gene end was trimmed by 3 bases and the J gene end by 7 bases; junction bases not matched to a gene: 11. This CDR3 spans 17 amino acids. In germline, CDR1 is SGHDT, CDR2 YYEEEE. CDR3 region: CASSWTRLAGFGGELFF. Written as DNA, the CDR3 is TGTGCCAGCAGCTGGACGAGACTAGCGGGGTTTGGCGGGGAGCTGTTTTTT.

This clone was recorded once. This sequence joins TRBV7-9 and TRBJ1-1; D call uncertain. The CDR3 length is 13 residues. V lost 0 bases and J lost 4, with 6 bases in between. The germline V gene has CDR1 SEHNR and CDR2 FQNEAQ (reference sequence). The DNA for the CDR3 is TGTGCCAGCAGCTTAGCGTCGCGCACTGAAGCTTTCTTT. As protein: CASSLASRTEAFF.

The gene calls are TRBV7-2 and TRBJ1-4; unclear D gene. Trimming shortened V by 1 base and J by 6 bases, and 12 bases separated the two germline ends. Per germline, CDR1 SGHTA and CDR2 FQGNSA. CDR3 length: 15 residues. Here the CDR3 reads CASSLVLGRDEKLFF. Here the CDR3 DNA reads TGTGCCAGCAGCTTAGTCTTGGGGAGGGATGAAAAACTGTTTTTT.

The CDR3 loop reads CASSMGRGRETQYF. CDR3 DNA sequence: TGTGCCAGTAGTATGGGCAGGGGAAGGGAGACCCAGTACTTC. V usage is TRBV19 and J usage is TRBJ2-5, with a weak D call TRBD1 (6 bases). This CDR3 contains 14 residues. V shed 3 bases and J shed 5 bases, with 13 bases lying between them. Germline CDR1 and CDR2: LNHDA and SQIVND (reference sequence).

V gene TRBV5-4 combines with J gene TRBJ2-3, with D perhaps TRBD2 (6 bases). Germline loops: CDR1 SGHNT, CDR2 YYREEE (reference sequence). V was clipped by 4 bases and J by 5 bases, with 17 bases between them. This CDR3 has 15 amino acids. CDR3 residues: CASSSGPPLEDTQYF. The CDR3 DNA reads TGTGCCAGCAGCAGCGGGCCTCCCCTTGAAGATACGCAGTATTTT.

The chain is built from TRBV19 and TRBJ1-2; tentatively, D is TRBD1 (5 bases). The CDR3 extends over 14 amino acids. Trimming pared 1 base from V and 5 bases from J, leaving 11 bases between. Germline loops: CDR1 LNHDA, CDR2 SQIVND (reference sequence). The CDR3 protein is CASSIGAGIYGYTF. The CDR3 DNA sequence: TGTGCCAGTAGTATAGGTGCAGGGATATATGGCTACACCTTC.

The chain employs TRBV7-9 and TRBJ2-1, with TRBD2 matching over 7 bases. This CDR3 comprises 18 residues. Trimming cost V 6 bases and J 0 bases; bases outside gene matches: 14. CDR1 and CDR2 from the germline V gene are SEHNR and FQNEAQ (reference sequence). The CDR3 nucleotides read TGTGCCAGCAGTCCCCCGAGCTCGCGGGGGAGCTCCTACAATGAGCAGTTCTTC. Encoded protein: CASSPPSSRGSSYNEQFF.

This chain links TRBV19 with TRBJ1-6, with D perhaps TRBD1 (6 bases). V was cut by 5 bases and J by 10 bases, with 12 bases left in between. Germline V CDR1 and CDR2: LNHDA, SQIVND (reference sequence). The CDR3 spans 13 residues. CDR3 protein: CASSVDSYSPLHF. CDR3 in DNA: TGTGCCAGTAGTGTGGACAGCTACTCACCCCTCCACTTT.

The V call is TRBV5-8, the J call TRBJ2-2; possible D gene TRBD2, 7 bases. The V end was cut by 6 bases, the J end by 9 bases, with 18 bases between. Germline CDR1 SGHTS, CDR2 YDEGEE. This CDR3 has 14 residues. The CDR3 DNA reads TGTGCCAGCATTCGAGGGAGGGGGTACCGGGAGCTGTTTTTT. Translated: CASIRGRGYRELFF.

The rearrangement uses TRBV19 and TRBJ1-4; D ambiguous. CDR1 is LNHDA and CDR2 is SQIVND in the germline V gene (reference sequence). V was clipped by 0 bases and J by 6 bases, with 8 bases between them. This CDR3 is built from 14 residues. The CDR3, as DNA: TGTGCCAGTAGTATAGACTCCTACGATGAAAAACTGTTTTTT. Translating it yields CASSIDSYDEKLFF.

The chain is built from TRBV4-1 and TRBJ1-2; 7 nucleotides align to TRBD1. After removal of 0 bases from V and 4 bases from J, the junction contained 8 bases not matched to a gene. Germline V gene data show CDR1 as MGHRA and CDR2 as YSYEKL. This CDR3 spans 16 amino acids. The CDR3 sequence is CASSQEGLGGVYGYTF. The CDR3 nucleotides read TGCGCCAGCAGCCAAGAAGGTCTAGGGGGCGTCTATGGCTACACCTTC.

The J gene is TRBJ1-4, the V gene TRBV3-1 (or the pseudogene TRBV3-2), with D unresolved. The V end lost 4 bases, the J end lost 3 bases, and 15 bases lay between the germline ends. The germline V gene encodes CDR1 LGHDT and CDR2 YNNKEL (reference sequence). The CDR3 spans 16 residues. The CDR3 sequence: CASSRELGKPNEKLFF. In nucleotides, the CDR3 is TGTGCCAGCAGCCGCGAGCTCGGGAAGCCTAATGAAAAACTGTTTTTT.

This chain connects TRBV4-1 to TRBJ2-2; 12 bases map to TRBD2. The J segment lost 5 bases and the V segment lost 5 bases, leaving 9 bases of the junction unmatched. Germline V gene lookup returns CDR1 MGHRA and CDR2 YSYEKL. The CDR3 length is 17 residues. The CDR3 protein is CASSLTSGGPETGELFF. The CDR3 coding sequence is TGCGCCAGCAGCTTGACTAGCGGGGGACCGGAAACCGGGGAGCTGTTTTTT.

V gene TRBV6-5 combines with J gene TRBJ1-2; D might be TRBD1 (5 bases). CDR3 length: 14 residues. Trimming left V 2 bases short and J 0 bases short, with 7 bases between. Germline-derived CDR1 and CDR2 are MNHEY and SVGAGI. CDR3 sequence reads: CASSYDSANYGYTF. The CDR3 DNA follows: TGTGCCAGCAGTTACGACAGCGCTAACTATGGCTACACCTTC.

The J gene is TRBJ1-4, the V gene TRBV10-3, with D unclear. V dropped 9 bases and J dropped 0 bases, with 11 bases sitting between them. This CDR3 is built from 14 residues. Germline V gives CDR1 ENHRY, CDR2 SYGVKD. The CDR3 DNA reads TGTGCCATTGGGGAGAACCCAACTAATGAAAAACTGTTTTTT. Translation: CAIGENPTNEKLFF.

The chain links TRBV30 to TRBJ1-1; maybe TRBD1 (6 bases). The CDR3 is 16 residues long. V was pared by 4 bases and J by 0 bases, with 18 bases between. Germline V CDR1 and CDR2: GTSNPN, SVGIG (reference sequence). CDR3 in DNA: TGTGCCTGGACTACGAAGACGACAGGCATGAACACTGAAGCTTTCTTT. Residues: CAWTTKTTGMNTEAFF.

This chain joins TRBV5-4 and TRBJ1-2; no clear D. Germline V lookup: CDR1 SGHNT, CDR2 YYREEE (reference sequence). The CDR3 has 13 residues. V gave up 1 base and J gave up 6 bases, with 10 bases separating them. This CDR3 is CASSLPAADGYTF. DNA of the CDR3: TGTGCCAGCAGCTTGCCGGCGGCGGATGGCTACACCTTC.

The genes are TRBV2 and TRBJ2-5, with TRBD1 identical over 7 bases. V shed 7 bases, J shed 2 bases, and the junction held 10 bases outside the gene matches. The CDR3 is 15 amino acids. In germline, CDR1 is SNHLY, CDR2 FYNNEI. The CDR3 region has the DNA TGTGCCAGCATCGTTCGACAGGGACCGCAAGAGACCCAGTACTTC. Translated, it gives CASIVRQGPQETQYF.

This chain connects TRBV19 to TRBJ1-2, with 8 bases aligning to TRBD1. Germline V gives CDR1 LNHDA, CDR2 SQIVND (reference sequence). The CDR3 runs to 13 residues. V shed 6 bases and J 8 bases; nucleotides not matched to a gene: 8. CDR3 sequence: CASSKDREEGYTF. CDR3 DNA sequence: TGTGCCAGTAGCAAGGACAGGGAGGAAGGCTACACCTTC.